Below are 20 T cell receptor beta chains sequenced from a single sample in a study of CD8 T cells in ankylosing spondylitis. TCRdb re-called the 5' RACE reads through MiXCR, storing one row per CDR3 protein. The sample yields more than 300,000 distinct CDR3 sequences, roughly 12% seen once. Sequenced input: blood, either unsorted or a sorted T cell fraction (not recorded which). The receptors were gathered from a female donor with ankylosing spondylitis or in good health (not recorded which).

Many counts were recorded for this clonotype. This sequence joins TRBV12-3 or TRBV12-4 and TRBJ1-4; 7 bases line up with TRBD1. Trimming removed 6 bases from V and 7 bases from J; junction bases left unmatched: 8. The CDR3 contains 14 residues. The DNA of the CDR3 is TGTGCCAGCAGCCAAAGACAGGGCGGTGAAAAACTGTTTTTT. This codes for CASSQRQGGEKLFF.

The table lists this clonotype with many counts. This CDR3 reads CASSLEVANEQFF. CDR3 nucleotides: TGCGCCAGCAGCTTGGAGGTGGCTAATGAGCAGTTCTTC. The rearrangement joins TRBV5-1 to TRBJ2-1; D call uncertain. The CDR3 runs to 13 residues. The germline V and J ends were trimmed by 0 bases and 7 bases, with 8 bases remaining between them. Germline assignment: CDR1 SGHRS and CDR2 YFSETQ.

This clonotype was counted at least ten times. The chain recombines TRBV20-1 with TRBJ1-2; D remains ambiguous. Germline values: CDR1 DFQATT, CDR2 SNEGSKA (reference sequence). This CDR3 contains 14 residues. Trimming removed 6 bases from V and 4 bases from J, with 18 bases in between. The CDR3 nucleotides are TGCAGTGCCAAAGACCATACGGGGTCCTATGGCTACACCTTC. It yields the protein CSAKDHTGSYGYTF.

This clonotype appeared many times. A read error may produce the germline difference seen at one junction end. J is TRBJ2-5 and V is TRBV29-1, with 8 bases lining up with TRBD1. Per the germline V gene, CDR1 is SQVTM and CDR2 is ANQGSEA. The CDR3 is 12 amino acids. The CDR3 bases are TGCAGCATTGAGGACAGGGCAAAGACCCAGTACTTC. It encodes CSIEDRAKTQYF.

The table lists this clonotype with a few counts. The V call is TRBV20-1, the J call TRBJ2-7, with 7 bases fitting TRBD2. V lost 6 bases and J lost 0; bases outside the gene matches: 8. The germline gives CDR1 DFQATT, CDR2 SNEGSKA (reference sequence). The CDR3 consists of 14 residues. The CDR3 reads CSAWGDYYSYEQYF. CDR3 DNA sequence: TGCAGTGCCTGGGGGGACTACTACTCCTACGAGCAGTACTTC.

The rearrangement links TRBV5-1 to TRBJ2-7; perhaps TRBD1 as D (5 bases). The CDR3 is made up of 17 amino acids. Germline loops: CDR1 SGHRS, CDR2 YFSETQ. Trimming took 0 bases from V and 2 from J, leaving 18 bases between them. This CDR3 is CASSLEGWGAGTYEQYF. The CDR3 bases are TGCGCCAGCAGCTTGGAAGGTTGGGGCGCCGGTACCTACGAGCAGTACTTC.

There are many counts of this clonotype. This sequence joins TRBV5-6 and TRBJ2-7; D is undetermined. Germline-derived CDR1 and CDR2 are SGHDT and YYEEEE. V lost 5 bases to trimming and J lost 0 bases, with 12 bases between them. This CDR3 has 14 residues. As DNA, the CDR3 is TGTGCCAGCAGGCCCGCCGGAGACTCCTACGAGCAGTACTTC. Protein: CASRPAGDSYEQYF.

This clonotype was recorded at least ten times. This chain joins TRBV18 and TRBJ2-1; 10 nucleotides match TRBD2. After removal of 4 bases from V and 0 bases from J, the junction contained 6 bases not matched to a gene. Germline CDR1 reads KGHSH; CDR2 reads LQKENI. The CDR3 totals 17 residues. The DNA of the CDR3 is TGTGCCAGCTCACGAGCGGGAGGGCGGAGCTCCTACAATGAGCAGTTCTTC. Its protein is CASSRAGGRSSYNEQFF.

This clonotype has a count of ten or more. The gene calls are TRBV9 and TRBJ2-3, with TRBD1 matching over 7 bases. The germline CDR1 and CDR2 sequences are SGDLS and YYNGEE. There are 16 residues in the CDR3. V shed 1 base, J shed 0 bases, and the junction held 5 bases outside the gene matches. CDR3 DNA: TGTGCCAGCAGCGTAACCGGGACAGTCAGCACAGATACGCAGTATTTT. Its protein product is CASSVTGTVSTDTQYF.

This rearrangement joins TRBV29-1 to TRBJ2-3, with 7 bases that match TRBD1. The junction had 15 bases not matched to a gene; V was cut back by 7 bases and J by 2 bases. CDR1 and CDR2 from the germline V gene are SQVTM and ANQGSEA. The CDR3 extends over 16 amino acids. CDR3 protein: CSALARQGGFTDTQYF. The CDR3 DNA sequence: TGCAGCGCTCTTGCCCGACAGGGCGGGTTCACAGATACGCAGTATTTT.

This clonotype was recorded at least ten times. V and J are TRBV7-9 and TRBJ2-1; D is perhaps TRBD1 (6 bases). Germline V CDR1 and CDR2: SEHNR, FQNEAQ (reference sequence). V dropped 3 bases and J dropped 10 bases, with 13 bases sitting between them. The CDR3 runs 13 residues. The CDR3 DNA reads as TGTGCCAGCAGCTTGTTGTCGGGGACAGAGCAGTTCTTC. It specifies CASSLLSGTEQFF.

Many counts were recorded for this clonotype. The chain carries TRBV29-1 and TRBJ2-1; 13 bases match TRBD2. The V gene end was trimmed by 5 bases and the J gene end by 0 bases; junction bases not matched to a gene: 7. Germline CDR1 SQVTM, CDR2 ANQGSEA. This CDR3 region has 17 residues. The CDR3 protein is CSVLGLAGPGSYNEQFF. In nucleotides, the CDR3 is TGCAGCGTTCTGGGACTAGCGGGACCGGGCTCCTACAATGAGCAGTTCTTC.

This clonotype came up many times. The J gene is TRBJ1-1, the V gene TRBV20-1; 8 nucleotides line up with TRBD1. The CDR3 length is 13 residues. The germline CDR1 and CDR2 sequences are DFQATT and SNEGSKA (reference sequence). V dropped 5 bases and J dropped 4; count of bases not matched to a gene: 6. The CDR3: CSADTGGGTEAFF. The CDR3 DNA reads as TGCAGTGCTGACACAGGGGGGGGCACTGAAGCTTTCTTT.

This clonotype was found many times. The V call is TRBV20-1, the J call TRBJ2-3, with 10 bases matching TRBD2. The CDR3 has 15 amino acids. Per the germline V gene, CDR1 is DFQATT and CDR2 is SNEGSKA (reference sequence). V was pared by 0 bases and J by 4 bases, with 4 bases of the junction left unmatched. The CDR3 DNA sequence: TGCAGTGCTAGAGATCCTAGCGGGGGAGCAGATACGCAGTATTTT. Protein: CSARDPSGGADTQYF.

J is TRBJ2-3 and V is TRBV11-1, with 12 bases aligning to TRBD2. This CDR3 has 18 amino acids. Germline V CDR1 and CDR2: SGHAT, FQDESV (reference sequence). V was pared by 5 bases and J by 0 bases, with 9 bases of the junction left unmatched. Here the CDR3 reads CASSPSTSGGTSTDTQYF. In nucleotides, the CDR3 is TGTGCCAGCAGCCCCAGCACTAGCGGGGGGACTAGCACAGATACGCAGTATTTT.

J is TRBJ1-3 and V is TRBV7-2; D unclear. V was pared by 1 base and J by 1 base, with 11 bases between. From germline, CDR1 is SGHTA and CDR2 FQGNSA. The CDR3 is 16 residues long. In nucleotides, the CDR3 is TGTGCCAGCAGCTTAGGGCCGACGAGTTCTGGAAACACCATATATTTT. As protein: CASSLGPTSSGNTIYF.

This clonotype was detected a few times. The chain uses TRBV5-1 and TRBJ2-5; the match to TRBD1 covers 7 bases. The V gene's germline CDR1 is SGHRS and CDR2 YFSETQ. Trimming at V came to 4 bases and at J to 0 bases, leaving 9 bases not matched to a gene. The CDR3 is 16 amino acids. In DNA, the CDR3 is TGCGCCAGCAGCCCCGGACAGGCGATGTACCAAGAGACCCAGTACTTC. Protein product: CASSPGQAMYQETQYF.

This clonotype was detected ten times or more. This rearrangement joins TRBV28 to TRBJ1-6; no firm D call. The germline V gene encodes CDR1 MDHEN and CDR2 SYDVKM. CDR3 length: 15 amino acids. V was cut by 5 bases and J by 7 bases, with 15 bases left in between. The CDR3 loop is CASSTYRGLNSPLHF. The DNA for the CDR3 is TGTGCCAGCAGTACGTACCGCGGTCTGAATTCACCCCTCCACTTT.

This clonotype has a count of ten or more. This sequence joins TRBV7-9 and TRBJ1-6; the match to TRBD1 covers 8 bases. The junction had 6 bases not matched to a gene; V was cut back by 3 bases and J by 5 bases. This CDR3 is built from 16 residues. Germline lookup yields CDR1 SEHNR and CDR2 FQNEAQ (reference sequence). DNA of the CDR3: TGTGCCAGCAGCTTTGGGACAGGCAAAAATAATTCACCCCTCCACTTT. As protein: CASSFGTGKNNSPLHF.

In this sample, this clonotype turned up many times. The J gene is TRBJ2-7, the V gene TRBV20-1; 13 bases line up with TRBD2. The CDR3 is made up of 17 amino acids. V shed 3 bases and J 3 bases; nucleotides not matched to a gene: 11. From germline, CDR1 is DFQATT and CDR2 SNEGSKA (reference sequence). The CDR3 DNA follows: TGCAGTGCTAGCAGGACTAGCGGGGGCCCTAACTACTACGAGCAGTACTTC. Protein product: CSASRTSGGPNYYEQYF.